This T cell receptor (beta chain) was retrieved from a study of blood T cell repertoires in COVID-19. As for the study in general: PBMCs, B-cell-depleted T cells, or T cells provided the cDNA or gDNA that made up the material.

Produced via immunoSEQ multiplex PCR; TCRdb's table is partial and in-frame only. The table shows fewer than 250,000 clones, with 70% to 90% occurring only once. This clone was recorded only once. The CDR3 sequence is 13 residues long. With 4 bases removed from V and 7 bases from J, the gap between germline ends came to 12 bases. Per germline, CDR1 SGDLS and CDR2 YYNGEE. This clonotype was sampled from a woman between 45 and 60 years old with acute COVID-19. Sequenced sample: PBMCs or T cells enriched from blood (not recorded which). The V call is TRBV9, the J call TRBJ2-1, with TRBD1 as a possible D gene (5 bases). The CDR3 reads CASSPYGQNEQFF. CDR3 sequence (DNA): TGTGCCAGCAGCCCCTATGGACAAAATGAGCAGTTCTTC.